This TCR beta chain was recovered during a study of OX40 agonist ivuxolimab in advanced cancers. V was clipped by 1 base and J by 1 base, with 5 bases between them. Germline CDR1 SEHNR, CDR2 FQNEAQ (reference sequence). This CDR3 contains 13 residues. The data were produced by immunoSEQ multiplex PCR, yet TCRdb's version contains in-frame clones alone and is incomplete. In the table there are 70,000 to 95,000 clones, approximately 94% of which are singletons. The TCR sequence derives from an adult with an advanced solid tumor such as melanoma, head and neck, liver or kidney cancer. The V gene is TRBV7-9, the J gene TRBJ2-7; D not certain. This specimen consisted of CD4+ or CD8+ T cells sorted from blood, obtained in a trial of the OX40 agonist ivuxolimab. CDR3 protein: CASSLEQSYEQYF. The CDR3 coding sequence is TGTGCCAGCAGCTTAGAACAGTCCTACGAGCAGTACTTC.